The 24 T cell receptor beta chains below come from one sample, sequenced in a study of OX40 agonist ivuxolimab in advanced cancers. Sequencing was performed with immunoSEQ multiplex PCR; in TCRdb, only in-frame clones are kept and a portion is missing. This table has 70,000 or so clones, about 80% appearing once. Source: CD4+ or CD8+ T cells sorted from blood, taken in a trial of the OX40 agonist ivuxolimab. All receptors derive from an adult with an advanced solid tumor such as melanoma, head and neck, liver or kidney cancer.

J is TRBJ2-7 and V is TRBV10-3; 7 bases are shared with TRBD2. This CDR3 has 16 amino acids. The junction had 8 bases not matched to a gene; V was cut back by 0 bases and J by 3 bases. Germline V gene lookup returns CDR1 ENHRY and CDR2 SYGVKD. CDR3 sequence: CAISESTSSGLYEQYF. The CDR3, as DNA: TGTGCCATCAGTGAGTCGACATCTAGCGGCCTCTACGAGCAGTACTTC.

The V and J genes are TRBV2 and TRBJ1-4; 7 bases are shared with TRBD1. J was trimmed by 5 bases and V by 9 bases; bases with no gene match: 12. This CDR3 is built from 15 residues. Germline CDR1 SNHLY, CDR2 FYNNEI. This chain's CDR3 is CASAREGQKNEKLFF. The CDR3 DNA is TGTGCCAGTGCCAGGGAGGGACAGAAGAATGAAAAACTGTTTTTT.

This clone was seen a handful of times. The chain joins TRBV11-2 to TRBJ2-7; D is undetermined. V lost 1 base and J lost 0, with 10 bases in between. The CDR3 covers 15 residues. Germline CDR1 is SGHAT and CDR2 is FQNNGV. Here the CDR3 DNA reads TGTGCCAGCAGCTTAGTTGCGGTAAGCTCCTACGAGCAGTACTTC. Its protein product is CASSLVAVSSYEQYF.

The CDR3 DNA reads as TGTGCCAGCAGTTTTAAAGGGGCGAACACTGAAGCTTTCTTT. This encodes CASSFKGANTEAFF. This rearrangement joins TRBV27 to TRBJ1-1, with a tentative D call TRBD1 (5 bases). V was shortened by 3 bases and J by 1 base, with 9 bases between the two germline ends. The CDR3 contains 14 residues. Germline V lookup: CDR1 MNHEY, CDR2 SMNVEV (reference sequence).

This clone was counted between two and nine times. The chain couples TRBV19 to TRBJ1-6, with a weak D call TRBD1 (5 bases). Germline CDR1 and CDR2: LNHDA and SQIVND (reference sequence). The CDR3 runs to 16 residues. Between the trimmed V and J ends, which lost 4 bases and 10 bases, there was a span of 20 bases. In DNA form, the CDR3 reads TGTGCCAGTAGTACAACCCCAGGGCGGAAGAACTCACCCCTCCACTTT. Its translation: CASSTTPGRKNSPLHF.

This chain links TRBV7-9 with TRBJ2-5, with 8 bases that match TRBD2. From germline, CDR1 is SEHNR and CDR2 FQNEAQ (reference sequence). V dropped 10 bases and J dropped 1; count of bases not matched to a gene: 17. CDR3 size: 17 residues. CDR3 coding DNA: TGTGCCACCCAGCTTGGGCGACTAGCGACACCCCAAGAGACCCAGTACTTC. Its protein product is CATQLGRLATPQETQYF.

V and J are TRBV7-9 and TRBJ1-3; a weak D match, TRBD1 (6 bases). The CDR3 totals 15 residues. Germline V gives CDR1 SEHNR, CDR2 FQNEAQ (reference sequence). The V end lost 5 bases, the J end lost 0 bases, and 11 bases lay between the germline ends. Here the CDR3 DNA reads TGTGCCAGCAGCCGCGACAGGAGCTCTGGAAACACCATATATTTT. It yields the protein CASSRDRSSGNTIYF.

V is TRBV5-1 and J is TRBJ2-2; no definite D call. The V end lost 1 base, the J end lost 1 base, and 8 bases lay between the germline ends. The germline V gene has CDR1 SGHRS and CDR2 YFSETQ. CDR3 size: 15 residues. The CDR3 reads CASSLKSGNTGELFF. The CDR3 DNA reads as TGCGCCAGCAGCTTGAAGTCCGGGAACACCGGGGAGCTGTTTTTT.

This clone was detected only a few times. The J gene is TRBJ1-5, the V gene TRBV19; 7 bases agree with TRBD1. Germline V gives CDR1 LNHDA, CDR2 SQIVND (reference sequence). This CDR3 contains 15 residues. V lost 5 bases, J lost 1 base, and 5 bases stayed unmatched. CDR3 sequence: CASSWGQRSNQPQHF. CDR3 in DNA: TGTGCCAGTAGTTGGGGACAGCGAAGCAATCAGCCCCAGCATTTT. The complete variable domain, with remaining parts taken from reference TRBV19 and TRBJ1-5, reads DGGITQSPKYLFRKEGQNVTLSCEQNLNHDAMYWYRQDPGQGLRLIYYSQIVNDFQKGDIAEGYSVSREKKESFPLTVTSAQKNPTAFYLCASSWGQRSNQPQHFGDGTRLSIL.

The J gene is TRBJ2-6, the V gene TRBV5-4; D not certain. Deletions cut 0 bases from V and 0 bases from J, with 16 bases between. Germline lookup yields CDR1 SGHNT and CDR2 YYREEE (reference sequence). The CDR3 length is 19 residues. The CDR3 sequence: CASSLDRAGSSSGANVLTF. As DNA, the CDR3 is TGTGCCAGCAGCTTGGATCGGGCAGGTTCTTCCTCTGGGGCCAACGTCCTGACTTTC. Looking up the rest from reference TRBV5-4 and TRBJ2-6 gives the full variable domain: ETGVTQSPTHLIKTRGQQVTLRCSSQSGHNTVSWYQQALGQGPQFIFQYYREEENGRGNFPPRFSGLQFPNYSSELNVNALELDDSALYLCASSLDRAGSSSGANVLTFGAGSRLTVL.

This chain joins TRBV7-2 and TRBJ1-2, with 7 bases matching TRBD1. V dropped 5 bases and J dropped 4; count of bases not matched to a gene: 4. Germline values: CDR1 SGHTA, CDR2 FQGNSA. CDR3 size: 13 residues. The CDR3 is CASSLDRSYGYTF. Written as DNA, the CDR3 is TGTGCCAGCAGCCTGGACAGGTCCTATGGCTACACCTTC.

The count of this clone is one. The chain combines TRBV4-1 with TRBJ2-7; 10 nucleotides match TRBD1. J gave up 4 bases and V 3 bases, and 6 bases lay outside the gene matches. The V gene's germline CDR1 is MGHRA and CDR2 YSYEKL. This CDR3 region has 15 residues. This CDR3 reads CASSQPGQGLYEQYF. The CDR3 DNA reads TGCGCCAGCAGCCAGCCGGGACAGGGGTTGTACGAGCAGTACTTC.

The V and J genes are TRBV7-2 and TRBJ2-1; D might be TRBD2 (6 bases). V lost 2 bases to trimming and J lost 7 bases, with 21 bases between them. This CDR3 is 17 amino acids long. Germline CDR1 and CDR2: SGHTA and FQGNSA. DNA for the CDR3: TGTGCCAGCAGCTTAAGGGCCCTAGGGGCGGGAAAGAATGAGCAGTTCTTC. The encoded protein is CASSLRALGAGKNEQFF.

The chain combines TRBV30 with TRBJ1-3, with 7 bases fitting TRBD1. Germline loops: CDR1 GTSNPN, CDR2 SVGIG (reference sequence). V trimming: 4 bases; J trimming: 1 base; junction bases outside the gene matches: 10. The CDR3 consists of 16 residues. CDR3 sequence: CAWTKGGQSSGNTIYF. In nucleotides, the CDR3 is TGTGCCTGGACTAAAGGGGGCCAGTCTTCTGGAAACACCATATATTTT.

This clone was seen only a few times. CDR3 DNA sequence: TGTGCCAGCAGTCTAGTGGGCAGGGGGCGAAGGTATGGCTACACCTTC. Translation: CASSLVGRGRRYGYTF. The rearrangement links TRBV28 to TRBJ1-2; 8 bases match TRBD1. The junction had 13 bases not matched to a gene; V was cut back by 5 bases and J by 5 bases. The CDR3 runs to 16 residues. Looked up from germline, CDR1 is MDHEN and CDR2 is SYDVKM.

The V and J genes are TRBV5-1 and TRBJ2-7, with a possible D match to TRBD2 (6 bases). The V end lost 0 bases, the J end lost 6 bases, and 16 bases lay between the germline ends. The CDR3 consists of 15 residues. The V gene's germline CDR1 is SGHRS and CDR2 YFSETQ. In DNA form, the CDR3 reads TGCGCCAGCAGCTTGGGGGCGACTAGTTATACCGAGCAGTACTTC. It codes for CASSLGATSYTEQYF.

CDR3 region: CASSLWLAPTNTGELFF. The CDR3 DNA is TGTGCCAGCAGTTTATGGCTAGCGCCTACGAACACCGGGGAGCTGTTTTTT. This rearrangement joins TRBV28 to TRBJ2-2; D possibly corresponds to TRBD2 (6 bases). V was clipped by 0 bases and J by 0 bases, with 11 bases between them. The V gene's germline CDR1 is MDHEN and CDR2 SYDVKM. The CDR3 length is 17 residues.

The chain combines TRBV6-1 with TRBJ1-2; 9 positions agree with TRBD1. This CDR3 region has 17 residues. The V gene end was trimmed by 2 bases and the J gene end by 1 base; junction bases not matched to a gene: 8. From germline, CDR1 is MNHNS and CDR2 SASEGT. CDR3 nucleotides: TGTGCCAGCAGTGAACGATTGGGACAGGGTTTTAACTATGGCTACACCTTC. Residues: CASSERLGQGFNYGYTF.

This clone has just one count. The V call is TRBV6-1, the J call TRBJ2-2; unclear D gene. Trimming took off 5 bases at V and 7 bases at J, with 14 bases between the two ends. The germline V gene encodes CDR1 MNHNS and CDR2 SASEGT. This CDR3 spans 14 amino acids. The CDR3 DNA sequence: TGTGCCAGCAGTCCCGGCAGACGAAGCGGGGAGCTGTTTTTT. Protein: CASSPGRRSGELFF.

The gene calls are TRBV5-1 and TRBJ2-3; D not resolved. The V and J ends lost 2 bases and 0 bases respectively, with 10 bases between them. Germline V gives CDR1 SGHRS, CDR2 YFSETQ. The CDR3 covers 15 residues. CDR3 DNA: TGCGCCAGCAGCTTAAACCGGGCTAGCACAGATACGCAGTATTTT. Its protein product is CASSLNRASTDTQYF.

The rearrangement joins TRBV18 to TRBJ1-5; D is unresolved. Trimming cost V 3 bases and J 0 bases, with 3 bases left between them. The CDR3 loop spans 13 amino acids. Per the germline V gene, CDR1 is KGHSH and CDR2 is LQKENI. The CDR3 loop reads CASSPYSNQPQHF. The CDR3 nucleotides read TGTGCCAGCTCACCTTATAGCAATCAGCCCCAGCATTTT. Supplemented by reference TRBV18 and TRBJ1-5, the full variable domain reads NAGVMQNPRHLVRRRGQEARLRCSPMKGHSHVYWYRQLPEEGLKFMVYLQKENIIDESGMPKERFSAEFPKEGPSILRIQQVVRGDSAAYFCASSPYSNQPQHFGDGTRLSIL.

The chain uses TRBV4-1 and TRBJ2-4; 12 positions match TRBD2. CDR3 length equals 17 residues. The J segment lost 5 bases and the V segment lost 4 bases, leaving 9 bases of the junction unmatched. CDR1 MGHRA and CDR2 YSYEKL come from the germline V gene. The DNA for the CDR3 is TGCGCCAGCAGCCCGATCCTAGCGGGGGGGCCCCAAAACATTCAGTACTTC. Translated: CASSPILAGGPQNIQYF.

This clone appeared once. The genes are TRBV10-2 and TRBJ1-2; 7 bases are a match to TRBD1. Germline V gene lookup returns CDR1 WSHSY and CDR2 SAAADI. Unmatched junction bases numbered 9, after V lost 6 bases and J lost 2 bases. The CDR3 contains 15 residues. The CDR3 region has the DNA TGCGCCAGCAGCGCGACAGGGCAGCCCAACTATGGCTACACCTTC. This translates into CASSATGQPNYGYTF.

The V call is TRBV7-8, the J call TRBJ1-5; D remains ambiguous. CDR3 length: 13 amino acids. The germline gives CDR1 SGHVS, CDR2 FQNEAQ. V gave up 11 bases and J gave up 4 bases, with 15 bases separating them. This chain's CDR3 is CARPSGCNQPQHF. For the CDR3, the DNA is TGTGCCCGTCCGTCCGGGTGTAATCAGCCCCAGCATTTT.